This TCR beta chain appears in the sequencing data of a study of blood T cells in healthy people across ages. Study context: Every two T cells gave about one barcoded beta molecule via template switching. Study-level findings and limits: One million T cells yielded diversity estimates that were considered underestimates. Both higher diversity and more naive CD4+ cells marked long-lived donors when set against aged donors.

The CDR3 sequence is 14 residues long. The germline gives CDR1 SEHNR, CDR2 FQNEAQ (reference sequence). The authors ran a second PCR of 7 to 11 cycles using a sample-barcoded 5' primer and a J-beta primer mix. A 12-random-nucleotide template-switch adaptor tagged each cDNA molecule. MiXCR, run by TCRdb on the 5' RACE reads, gives a single entry per CDR3 protein. The table lists about 970,000 distinct CDR3 sequences, roughly half of them singletons, with roughly a fifth in the top ten. As for this clonotype: The antigen remains undetermined.

This clonotype was sampled from a woman between 55 and 75 years old in good health. The specimen was blood. This chain links TRBV7-9 with TRBJ2-1, with D perhaps assigned TRBD1 or TRBD2 (5 bases each). The better agreement between TRBJ2-7 and the DNA end casts doubt on the J call. The CDR3 protein is CASSSLRGPLEQYF. CDR3 DNA sequence: TGTGCCAGCAGCTCCCTGAGGGGTCCCCTCGAGCAGTACTTC.